This T cell receptor beta chain was recovered during a study of T cell therapy after organ transplantation. Across the whole study: Of some ten patients, eight responded clinically and two did not.

Clones were read by immunoSEQ multiplex PCR, and TCRdb kept only the in-frame ones, dropping some. Of about 48,000 clones in the sample, over 90% are singletons; the top ten hold over 2.5%. These transplant recipients had drug-resistant or recurrent cytomegalovirus infection. Study results and caveats: Few nonresponder expansions may reflect low coverage from poor CD8+ yield.

A note on this clone: Its antigen is as yet unknown.

V lost 6 bases, J lost 2 bases, and 11 bases lay in between. The CDR3 is 14 amino acids. Germline lookup yields CDR1 MNHEY and CDR2 SMNVEV (reference sequence). This specimen was CD8+ T cells from blood, taken before autologous CMV-specific T cell therapy. The rearrangement uses TRBV27 and TRBJ2-1, with D unresolved. The sequence was obtained from a human patient who had received a solid organ transplant and had CMV disease. CDR3 DNA sequence: TGTGCCAGCAGCCCCTTACCTCCCTACAATGAGCAGTTCTTC. It encodes CASSPLPPYNEQFF.